The 20 T cell receptor beta chains listed next were all sequenced from one sample in a study of blood T cell repertoires in COVID-19. Method: immunoSEQ multiplex PCR; TCRdb's copy keeps in-frame clones and lacks some. The top ten clones hold roughly 12% of a sample with some 250,000 clones, 70% to 90% of them seen once. The sequencing input was peripheral blood. Source of these receptors: a woman in her thirties with COVID-19, enrolled during active disease.

The V gene is TRBV7-8, the J gene TRBJ2-7; 10 nucleotides align to TRBD2. CDR3 size: 15 residues. With V trimmed by 5 bases and J by 3 bases, 7 bases remained unmatched. Germline V gene lookup returns CDR1 SGHVS and CDR2 FQNEAQ. This chain's CDR3 is CASSLQAGGLYEQYF. As DNA, the CDR3 is TGTGCCAGCAGCCTCCAAGCGGGGGGGCTCTACGAGCAGTACTTC.

V gene TRBV5-1 combines with J gene TRBJ2-7; tentatively, D is TRBD2 (6 bases). The CDR3 extends over 16 amino acids. V was cut by 4 bases and J by 5 bases, with 22 bases left in between. The germline V gene encodes CDR1 SGHRS and CDR2 YFSETQ. The DNA of the CDR3 is TGCGCCAGCAGCCCAACCTCCCAGGGCGGGGACCACGAGCAGTACTTC. The encoded protein is CASSPTSQGGDHEQYF.

This chain connects TRBV5-5 to TRBJ1-1; the D gene is possibly TRBD1 (5 bases). The CDR3 has 12 amino acids. Trimming removed 2 bases from V and 4 bases from J, with 6 bases in between. CDR1 and CDR2 from the germline V gene are SGHKS and YYEKEE (reference sequence). The CDR3 spells CASSFRVTEAFF. In nucleotides, the CDR3 is TGTGCCAGCAGCTTCAGGGTCACTGAAGCTTTCTTT.

The V and J genes are TRBV18 and TRBJ2-2; TRBD1 is a possible D gene (6 bases). With 2 bases removed from V and 1 base from J, the gap between germline ends came to 11 bases. The CDR3 is 16 residues long. The germline V gene encodes CDR1 KGHSH and CDR2 LQKENI. Written as DNA, the CDR3 is TGTGCCAGCTCACCAGAACAGGGAGTGAACACCGGGGAGCTGTTTTTT. Translated, it gives CASSPEQGVNTGELFF.

The chain links TRBV5-1 to TRBJ1-2, with 7 bases aligning to TRBD1. This CDR3 has 13 amino acids. Trimming at V came to 0 bases and at J to 7 bases, leaving 3 bases not matched to a gene. Per germline, CDR1 SGHRS and CDR2 YFSETQ. The CDR3 DNA follows: TGCGCCAGCAGCTTGGAGACAGGGAGTGGCTACACCTTC. It encodes CASSLETGSGYTF.

J is TRBJ2-7 and V is TRBV25-1; TRBD1 aligns across 11 bases. The CDR3 consists of 16 residues. Unmatched junction bases numbered 9, after V lost 7 bases and J lost 1 base. Germline V CDR1 and CDR2: MGHDK, SYGVNS. The CDR3 region has the DNA TGTGCCAGCATCCGAAGCGGGACAGGGGGTTCCTACGAGCAGTACTTC. This translates into CASIRSGTGGSYEQYF.

In this sample, this clone turned up once. This chain joins TRBV21-1 and TRBJ1-2. TRBV21-1 is designated a pseudogene. The CDR3 has 16 amino acids. The CDR3 loop reads CASSKEGTPNPYGYTF. The CDR3 DNA sequence: TGTGCCAGCAGCAAAGAGGGGACTCCGAACCCCTATGGCTACACCTTC.

The chain is built from TRBV19 and TRBJ2-7, with no clear D. In germline, CDR1 is LNHDA, CDR2 SQIVND (reference sequence). V dropped 1 base and J dropped 4 bases, with 8 bases sitting between them. The CDR3 covers 13 residues. Written as DNA, the CDR3 is TGTGCCAGTAGTATAGTTGGCGGATACGAGCAGTACTTC. It codes for CASSIVGGYEQYF. The complete variable domain, with remaining parts taken from reference TRBV19 and TRBJ2-7, reads DGGITQSPKYLFRKEGQNVTLSCEQNLNHDAMYWYRQDPGQGLRLIYYSQIVNDFQKGDIAEGYSVSREKKESFPLTVTSAQKNPTAFYLCASSIVGGYEQYFGPGTRLTVT.

The chain employs TRBV19 and TRBJ1-5; D is undetermined. The V gene's germline CDR1 is LNHDA and CDR2 SQIVND (reference sequence). Trimming shortened V by 0 bases and J by 0 bases, and 15 bases separated the two germline ends. The CDR3 is made up of 18 amino acids. The CDR3 DNA sequence: TGTGCCAGTAGTATAGATCTGGCCGGGAGATATAGCAATCAGCCCCAGCATTTT. The encoded protein is CASSIDLAGRYSNQPQHF.

This chain links TRBV10-2 with TRBJ2-7; possibly TRBD1 for D (5 bases). CDR3 length: 14 residues. V shed 5 bases and J shed 0 bases, with 11 bases lying between them. CDR1 WSHSY and CDR2 SAAADI come from the germline V gene. CDR3 residues: CASSYAGISYEQYF. In DNA form, the CDR3 reads TGCGCCAGCAGTTACGCAGGGATCTCCTACGAGCAGTACTTC.

The sample holds a few counts of this clone. The chain carries TRBV28 and TRBJ1-1; 10 positions match TRBD1. The CDR3 runs 14 residues. J was trimmed by 6 bases and V by 7 bases; bases with no gene match: 8. CDR1 is MDHEN, CDR2 SYDVKM, per germline. This CDR3 reads CASISTGGSSEAFF. Here the CDR3 DNA reads TGTGCCAGCATTTCGACAGGGGGCAGCTCTGAAGCTTTCTTT.

The rearrangement uses TRBV19 and TRBJ2-3; 8 bases align to TRBD2. Germline CDR1 reads LNHDA; CDR2 reads SQIVND (reference sequence). Unmatched junction bases numbered 3, after V lost 6 bases and J lost 1 base. The CDR3 is made up of 14 amino acids. CDR3 amino acids: CASSETSGTDTQYF. In DNA, the CDR3 is TGTGCCAGTAGCGAGACTAGCGGCACAGATACGCAGTATTTT.

The chain uses TRBV27 and TRBJ2-3; 7 nucleotides agree with TRBD1. Germline V gene sequence: CDR1 MNHEY, CDR2 SMNVEV (reference sequence). The trim removed 8 bases at V and 4 bases at J, leaving 9 bases unmatched. The CDR3 totals 14 residues. CDR3 region: CASHEGALADTQYF. In DNA, the CDR3 is TGTGCCAGCCACGAGGGGGCTTTGGCAGATACGCAGTATTTT.

The rearrangement joins TRBV5-1 to TRBJ2-7; the D gene is possibly TRBD2 (5 bases). Trimming removed 4 bases at V and 4 bases at J, with 15 bases between. Germline assignment: CDR1 SGHRS and CDR2 YFSETQ. This CDR3 is 14 amino acids long. This chain's CDR3 is CASSPNAGGYEQYF. The CDR3 DNA reads TGCGCCAGCAGCCCCAACGCCGGAGGATACGAGCAGTACTTC. The full variable domain, rest sourced from reference TRBV5-1 and TRBJ2-7, is KAGVTQTPRYLIKTRGQQVTLSCSPISGHRSVSWYQQTPGQGLQFLFEYFSETQRNKGNFPGRFSGRQFSNSRSEMNVSTLELGDSALYLCASSPNAGGYEQYFGPGTRLTVT.

This chain joins TRBV6-4 and TRBJ2-5, with D maybe TRBD2 (5 bases). Germline V gives CDR1 MRHNA, CDR2 SNTAGT. V dropped 4 bases and J dropped 7 bases, with 19 bases sitting between them. CDR3 length equals 15 residues. The CDR3 DNA sequence: TGTGCCAGCAGTGTAATCGAGAGGGCGAGCGGGACCCAGTACTTC. Translating gives CASSVIERASGTQYF.

The table lists this clone with a few counts. The chain has TRBV6-5 and TRBJ2-7, with 9 positions matching TRBD2. V lost 1 base and J lost 0; bases outside the gene matches: 4. There are 16 residues in the CDR3. CDR1 and CDR2 (germline): MNHEY, SVGAGI. The CDR3 loop reads CASSYYSGGASYEQYF. The DNA of the CDR3 is TGTGCCAGCAGTTACTATAGCGGGGGCGCCTCCTACGAGCAGTACTTC.

The chain carries TRBV28 and TRBJ2-1, with D tentatively TRBD2 (6 bases). Germline CDR1 reads MDHEN; CDR2 reads SYDVKM. Trimming cost V 2 bases and J 1 base, with 15 bases left between them. The CDR3 runs 17 residues. This chain's CDR3 is CASSLDLSAGSYNEQFF. For the CDR3, the DNA is TGTGCCAGCAGTTTAGATCTGAGCGCGGGGTCCTACAATGAGCAGTTCTTC.

The chain has TRBV10-2 and TRBJ2-7, with 8 bases fitting TRBD1. CDR1 is WSHSY, CDR2 SAAADI, per germline. V dropped 4 bases and J dropped 9; count of bases not matched to a gene: 5. CDR3 length equals 12 residues. The chain's CDR3 is CASSVQGAGQYF. CDR3 nucleotide sequence: TGCGCCAGCAGTGTCCAGGGGGCCGGGCAGTACTTC.

The chain is built from TRBV19 and TRBJ2-7; a weak D match, TRBD1 (5 bases). V dropped 9 bases and J dropped 5 bases, with 11 bases sitting between them. The CDR3 loop spans 11 amino acids. Germline lookup yields CDR1 LNHDA and CDR2 SQIVND (reference sequence). The CDR3 here is CASAQGNEQYF. The CDR3 DNA reads TGTGCCAGCGCCCAGGGTAACGAGCAGTACTTC.

The V gene is TRBV12-3 or TRBV12-4, the J gene TRBJ1-1, with 8 bases fitting TRBD1. V gave up 3 bases and J gave up 6 bases; unmatched junction bases: 3. The CDR3 length is 13 residues. The CDR3 DNA is TGTGCCAGCAGTTTGACAGGGGCAGCTGAAGCTTTCTTT. This sequence encodes CASSLTGAAEAFF.